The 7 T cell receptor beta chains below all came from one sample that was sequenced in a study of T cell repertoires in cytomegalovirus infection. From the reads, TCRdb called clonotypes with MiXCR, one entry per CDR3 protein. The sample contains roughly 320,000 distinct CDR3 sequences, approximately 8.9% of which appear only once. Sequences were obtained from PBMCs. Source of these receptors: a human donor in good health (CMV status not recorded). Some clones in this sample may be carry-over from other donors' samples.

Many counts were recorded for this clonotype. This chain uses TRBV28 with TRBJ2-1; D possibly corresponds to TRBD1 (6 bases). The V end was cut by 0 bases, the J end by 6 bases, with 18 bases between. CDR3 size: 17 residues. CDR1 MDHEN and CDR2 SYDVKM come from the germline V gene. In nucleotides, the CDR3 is TGTGCCAGCAGTTTATGGGGCAGGGGACGCCTGGGCAATGAGCAGTTCTTC. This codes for CASSLWGRGRLGNEQFF. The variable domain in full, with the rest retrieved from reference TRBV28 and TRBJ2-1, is DVKVTQSSRYLVKRTGEKVFLECVQDMDHENMFWYRQDPGLGLRLIYFSYDVKMKEKGDIPEGYSVSREKKERFSLILESASTNQTSMYLCASSLWGRGRLGNEQFFGPGTRLTVL.

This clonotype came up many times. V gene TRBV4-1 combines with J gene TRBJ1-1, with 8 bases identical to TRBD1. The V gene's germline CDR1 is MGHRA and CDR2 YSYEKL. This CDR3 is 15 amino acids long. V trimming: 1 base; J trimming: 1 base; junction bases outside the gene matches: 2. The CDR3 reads CASSQGGTGNTEAFF. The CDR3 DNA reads TGCGCCAGCAGCCAAGGTGGGACAGGGAACACTGAAGCTTTCTTT.

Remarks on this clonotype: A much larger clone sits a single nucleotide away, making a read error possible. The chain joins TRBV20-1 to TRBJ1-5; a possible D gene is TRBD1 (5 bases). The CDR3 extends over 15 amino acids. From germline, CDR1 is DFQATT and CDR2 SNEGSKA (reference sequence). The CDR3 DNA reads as TGCGGTGCTAGACCGGCAGGGAGGCGAGATCAGCCCCAGCATTTT. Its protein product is CGARPAGRRDQPQHF.

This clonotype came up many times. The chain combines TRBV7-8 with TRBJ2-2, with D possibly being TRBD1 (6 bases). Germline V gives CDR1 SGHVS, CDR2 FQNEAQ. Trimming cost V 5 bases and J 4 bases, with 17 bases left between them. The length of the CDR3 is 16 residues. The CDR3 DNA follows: TGTGCCAGCAGCATCCGGGACACGGCGGGCACCGGGGAGCTGTTTTTT. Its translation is CASSIRDTAGTGELFF.

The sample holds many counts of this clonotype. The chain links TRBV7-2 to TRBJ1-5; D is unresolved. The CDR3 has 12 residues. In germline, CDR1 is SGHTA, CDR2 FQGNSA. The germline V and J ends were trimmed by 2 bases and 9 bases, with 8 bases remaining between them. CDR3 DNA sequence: TGTGCCAGCAGCTTAAGCATGGGGCCCCAGCATTTT. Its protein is CASSLSMGPQHF.

Here the CDR3 reads CASSASSGDTQYF. CDR3 sequence (DNA): TGTGCCAGCAGCGCATCATCGGGAGATACGCAGTATTTT. V is TRBV2 and J is TRBJ2-3; D unclear. The CDR3 is 13 residues long. CDR1 is SNHLY and CDR2 is FYNNEI in the germline V gene. The V and J ends lost 6 bases and 5 bases respectively, with 12 bases between them. Full variable domain (remainder filled in from reference TRBV2 and TRBJ2-3): EPEVTQTPSHQVTQMGQEVILRCVPISNHLYFYWYRQILGQKVEFLVSFYNNEISEKSEIFDDQFSVERPDGSNFTLKIRSTKLEDSAMYFCASSASSGDTQYFGPGTRLTVL.

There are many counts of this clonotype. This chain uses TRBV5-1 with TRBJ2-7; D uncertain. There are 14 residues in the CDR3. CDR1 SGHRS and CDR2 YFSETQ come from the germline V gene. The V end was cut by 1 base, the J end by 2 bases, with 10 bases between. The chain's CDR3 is CASSLSPIPYEQYF. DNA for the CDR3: TGCGCCAGCAGCTTGTCGCCGATACCCTACGAGCAGTACTTC.